The next 23 T cell receptor beta chains were all read from a single sample in a study of T cell changes during pregnancy in multiple sclerosis. Sequencing used immunoSEQ multiplex PCR; TCRdb keeps in-frame clones, though not all of them. This sample has about 50,000 clones, with more than 85% found just once. Material: CD4+ T cells from peripheral blood mononuclear cells, obtained after pregnancy. The receptors here all came from a female donor with multiple sclerosis, enrolled in a pregnancy study.

V and J are TRBV5-4 and TRBJ2-2, with TRBD1 matching over 7 bases. Losses at the gene ends were 4 bases for V and 6 bases for J; bases not matched to a gene: 3. The length of the CDR3 is 13 residues. From germline, CDR1 is SGHNT and CDR2 YYREEE (reference sequence). For the CDR3, the DNA is TGTGCCAGCAGCGTGACAGGGTCCGGGGAGCTGTTTTTT. Its translation: CASSVTGSGELFF.

The chain employs TRBV5-5 and TRBJ1-5; 8 nucleotides agree with TRBD1. The length of the CDR3 is 17 residues. Unmatched junction bases numbered 5, after V lost 0 bases and J lost 0 bases. CDR1 is SGHKS and CDR2 is YYEKEE in the germline V gene (reference sequence). This CDR3 reads CASSLDPGQVSNQPQHF. The CDR3 DNA is TGTGCCAGCAGCTTGGATCCGGGACAGGTTAGCAATCAGCCCCAGCATTTT.

The genes are TRBV30 and TRBJ2-7; 11 bases are shared with TRBD2. V shed 2 bases and J 0 bases; nucleotides not matched to a gene: 3. This CDR3 has 15 amino acids. Germline V gene data show CDR1 as GTSNPN and CDR2 as SVGIG (reference sequence). The CDR3 reads CAWSPLAGVSYEQYF. The CDR3 DNA reads TGTGCCTGGAGTCCACTAGCGGGAGTCTCCTACGAGCAGTACTTC.

V and J are TRBV19 and TRBJ1-1; D gene ambiguous. The CDR3 covers 13 residues. Germline loops: CDR1 LNHDA, CDR2 SQIVND (reference sequence). The V end was cut by 8 bases, the J end by 0 bases, with 10 bases between. DNA of the CDR3: TGTGCCAGTTCCTCACTAGTGAACACTGAAGCTTTCTTT. Its translation is CASSSLVNTEAFF.

This chain connects TRBV5-4 to TRBJ2-1; tentative D call: TRBD2 (6 bases). CDR3 size: 12 residues. Germline V gene data show CDR1 as SGHNT and CDR2 as YYREEE (reference sequence). Trimming took off 3 bases at V and 5 bases at J, with 6 bases between the two ends. CDR3 amino acids: CASSWGDNEQFF. As DNA, the CDR3 is TGTGCCAGCAGCTGGGGGGACAATGAGCAGTTCTTC.

This clone showed up just a few times. The genes are TRBV30 and TRBJ2-7, with 9 nucleotides matching TRBD2. The junction had 14 bases not matched to a gene; V was cut back by 1 base and J by 4 bases. Germline CDR1 GTSNPN, CDR2 SVGIG (reference sequence). The CDR3 covers 17 residues. This chain's CDR3 is CAWSAPPRLAATYEQYF. In DNA, the CDR3 is TGTGCCTGGAGTGCCCCTCCGCGACTAGCGGCAACTTACGAGCAGTACTTC. Full variable domain (outside the CDR3, taken from reference TRBV30 and TRBJ2-7): SQTIHQWPATLVQPVGSPLSLECTVEGTSNPNLYWYRQAAGRGLQLLFYSVGIGQISSEVPQNLSASRPQDRQFILSSKKLLLSDSGFYLCAWSAPPRLAATYEQYFGPGTRLTVT.

V is TRBV7-2 and J is TRBJ2-1, with 10 positions matching TRBD1. Germline CDR1 and CDR2: SGHTA and FQGNSA. The CDR3 extends over 15 amino acids. With V trimmed by 1 base and J by 7 bases, 4 bases remained unmatched. DNA for the CDR3: TGTGCCAGCAGCTTAGAGCCGGGACAGGGGAATGAGCAGTTCTTC. This sequence encodes CASSLEPGQGNEQFF.

V and J are TRBV9 and TRBJ1-4; D unclear. Germline CDR1 SGDLS, CDR2 YYNGEE. This CDR3 is built from 14 residues. V lost 0 bases to trimming and J lost 5 bases, with 8 bases between them. The CDR3, as DNA: TGTGCCAGCAGCGTAGGTGCCGAGAATGAAAAACTGTTTTTT. Encoded protein: CASSVGAENEKLFF.

The chain joins TRBV29-1 to TRBJ1-3; 9 bases align to TRBD1. CDR3 length equals 15 residues. Germline V CDR1 and CDR2: SQVTM, ANQGSEA. Trimming took 6 bases from V and 2 from J; bases not matched to a gene: 8. The CDR3 region is CSVAPGTGTGNTIYF. CDR3 in DNA: TGCAGCGTCGCTCCGGGGACAGGGACTGGAAACACCATATATTTT.

The chain uses TRBV4-2 and TRBJ2-3; D uncertain. Germline lookup yields CDR1 LGHNA and CDR2 YNFKEQ. The CDR3 consists of 12 residues. V was trimmed by 1 base and J by 5 bases, leaving 4 bases between them. The CDR3 bases are TGTGCCAGCAGCCAAGCGCGAGATACGCAGTATTTT. This sequence encodes CASSQARDTQYF.

The chain carries TRBV6-5 and TRBJ1-2; the D is unclear. CDR3 length equals 13 residues. CDR1 MNHEY and CDR2 SVGAGI come from the germline V gene. Trimming removed 0 bases at V and 6 bases at J, with 8 bases between. CDR3 residues: CASSYSLRDGYTF. CDR3 bases: TGTGCCAGCAGTTACTCTTTACGGGATGGCTACACCTTC.

The V call is TRBV15, the J call TRBJ2-3; D perhaps matches TRBD2 (5 bases). The germline V gene has CDR1 LNHNV and CDR2 YYDKDF (reference sequence). The ends were cut back, 5 bases at V and 0 bases at J, with 12 bases in the middle. The CDR3 covers 15 residues. This chain's CDR3 is CATSLREASTDTQYF. The CDR3 coding sequence is TGTGCCACCAGCCTGAGGGAAGCTAGCACAGATACGCAGTATTTT.

The gene calls are TRBV7-8 and TRBJ2-1; tentative D call: TRBD2 (5 bases). This CDR3 has 13 amino acids. Trimming removed 4 bases from V and 4 bases from J, with 8 bases in between. Germline assignment: CDR1 SGHVS and CDR2 FQNEAQ. The CDR3 sequence is CASSSGIYNEQFF. The DNA for the CDR3 is TGTGCCAGCAGCTCCGGGATATACAATGAGCAGTTCTTC.

Comments on this clone: One end of the junction does not line up with germline, which may come from a read error. The chain couples TRBV6-1 to TRBJ2-7; 8 bases match TRBD2. The length of the CDR3 is 14 residues. Looked up from germline, CDR1 is MNHNS and CDR2 is SASEGT. In nucleotides, the CDR3 is TGTGCCAGCAGCGAAGGACTAGCTCCCTACGAGCAGTACTTC. Protein product: CASSEGLAPYEQYF.

This chain uses TRBV7-2 with TRBJ2-1, with TRBD1 identical over 7 bases. The CDR3 runs to 15 residues. The germline V gene encodes CDR1 SGHTA and CDR2 FQGNSA. Losses at the gene ends were 5 bases for V and 7 bases for J; bases not matched to a gene: 11. The CDR3 region has the DNA TGTGCCAGCAGCCAAGGGACAGACCCCTGGAATGAGCAGTTCTTC. Translation: CASSQGTDPWNEQFF.

V gene TRBV12-5 combines with J gene TRBJ2-2; 12 bases agree with TRBD2. The CDR3 length is 19 residues. Germline values: CDR1 LGHNT, CDR2 FRNRAP. The ends lost 6 bases at V and 0 bases at J; junction bases unmatched: 11. The CDR3 nucleotides read TGTGCTAGTGGCCCACCCCCGGGACTAGCGGGCCCGAACACCGGGGAGCTGTTTTTT. Its translation: CASGPPPGLAGPNTGELFF.

The rearrangement links TRBV27 to TRBJ2-7, with a tentative D call TRBD1 (6 bases). This CDR3 has 14 residues. The germline V gene encodes CDR1 MNHEY and CDR2 SMNVEV (reference sequence). Trimming cost V 2 bases and J 4 bases, with 12 bases left between them. CDR3 DNA: TGTGCCAGCAGTTTAAGGGGGACACAATACGAGCAGTACTTC. Translating it yields CASSLRGTQYEQYF.

The V and J genes are TRBV6-5 and TRBJ1-2, with a tentative D call TRBD1 (5 bases). The V gene lost 2 bases and the J gene lost 1 base, with 8 bases spanning the gap. In germline, CDR1 is MNHEY, CDR2 SVGAGI. CDR3 size: 14 residues. The CDR3 reads CASSYRQLNYGYTF. DNA of the CDR3: TGTGCCAGCAGTTACAGACAGCTTAACTATGGCTACACCTTC.

The rearrangement links TRBV5-5 to TRBJ1-3; TRBD1 aligns across 9 bases. The CDR3 is 17 residues long. Germline CDR1 is SGHKS and CDR2 is YYEKEE (reference sequence). The trim removed 3 bases at V and 4 bases at J, leaving 11 bases unmatched. CDR3 coding DNA: TGTGCCAGCAGCTCCACCTCAAAGGACAGGGGAGGAAACACCATATATTTT. This encodes CASSSTSKDRGGNTIYF.

In its sample, this clone was seen a few times. The CDR3 sequence: CASSGQGGYEQYF. CDR3 nucleotide sequence: TGTGCCAGCAGCGGCCAGGGGGGCTACGAGCAGTACTTC. The chain couples TRBV5-4 to TRBJ2-7, with TRBD1 as a possible D gene (7 bases). CDR1 is SGHNT, CDR2 YYREEE, per germline (reference sequence). The CDR3 is made up of 13 amino acids. V was pared by 4 bases and J by 3 bases, with 11 bases between. The full variable domain, with the rest looked up from reference TRBV5-4 and TRBJ2-7, is ETGVTQSPTHLIKTRGQQVTLRCSSQSGHNTVSWYQQALGQGPQFIFQYYREEENGRGNFPPRFSGLQFPNYSSELNVNALELDDSALYLCASSGQGGYEQYFGPGTRLTVT.

This chain joins TRBV7-2 and TRBJ2-7; D perhaps matches TRBD2 (6 bases). This CDR3 is 16 amino acids long. CDR1 is SGHTA, CDR2 FQGNSA, per germline. Trimming shortened V by 3 bases and J by 2 bases, and 17 bases separated the two germline ends. The chain's CDR3 is CASSLGIGGAAYEQYF. CDR3 DNA sequence: TGTGCCAGCAGCTTGGGGATCGGAGGGGCGGCCTACGAGCAGTACTTC.

J is TRBJ1-4 and V is TRBV5-1; 8 nucleotides agree with TRBD1. The CDR3 totals 17 residues. Germline loops: CDR1 SGHRS, CDR2 YFSETQ. Unmatched junction bases numbered 7, after V lost 3 bases and J lost 0 bases. The CDR3 bases are TGCGCCAGCAGCTATTCGGACAGGGCGGCAACTAATGAAAAACTGTTTTTT. Amino acids: CASSYSDRAATNEKLFF.

This clone has just a few counts. The V and J genes are TRBV7-2 and TRBJ2-7; the match to TRBD1 covers 8 bases. The CDR3 is 14 residues long. The germline CDR1 and CDR2 sequences are SGHTA and FQGNSA. Trimming removed 3 bases from V and 3 bases from J; junction bases left unmatched: 4. CDR3 protein: CASSFGTGFYEQYF. The CDR3 coding sequence is TGTGCCAGCAGCTTCGGGACAGGATTCTACGAGCAGTACTTC.